These T cell receptor beta chains were read from a single sample in a study of blood T cell repertoires in acute mononucleosis. The assay was immunoSEQ multiplex PCR, and TCRdb's table has in-frame clones only and misses some. The sample comprises fewer than 2,500 clones, around 63% of which are singletons, and roughly half rests with the top ten. The sample here was EBV GLC epitope tetramer+ CD8+ T cells sorted from PBMCs, taken during acute infectious mononucleosis. The origin of the receptors is a woman between 18 and 29 years old with infectious mononucleosis caused by EBV. The CDR3 runs from the conserved cysteine through the conserved F or W. Fields, in order: J gene, V gene, clone size, D gene, CDR3 protein, CDR3 DNA. A D gene is named only where the DNA matches it firmly. Part of the rows lack a size; the others show once, few, many or a class for expanded clones.

TRBJ2-7	TRBV23-1	many	NA	CASSPRQGGDEQYF	TGCGCCAGCAGCCCCCGGCAGGGTGGCGACGAGCAGTACTTC
TRBJ2-7	TRBV11-2	NA	TRBD2	CASSLAWVAGGDEQCF	TGTGCCAGCAGCTTAGCTTGGGTAGCGGGGGGAGACGAGCAGTGCTTC
TRBJ2-7	TRBV9	NA	NA	CASSYAGTATEQYF	TGTGCCAGCAGTTACGCCGGGACGGCAACCGAGCAGTACTTC
TRBJ2-3	TRBV27	NA	TRBD2	CASSNSGRGSDTQYF	TGTGCCAGCAGTAATAGCGGGAGAGGCTCAGATACGCAGTATTTT
TRBJ2-3	TRBV7-3	NA	NA	CASRPGGDTQYF	TGTGCCAGCAGACCCGGGGGCGATACGCAGTATTTT
TRBJ2-5	TRBV7-4	NA	NA	CASSGSQETQYF	TGTGCTAGCAGCGGGTCCCAAGAGACCCAGTACTTC
TRBJ2-2	TRBV14	NA	TRBD2	CASSQRGTSGSPNTGELFF	TGTGCCAGCAGCCAACGTGGGACTAGCGGGAGCCCGAACACCGGGGAGCTGTTTTTT
TRBJ2-3	TRBV14	once	NA	CASSQSPGEQYF	TGTGCCAGCAGCCAATCTCCCGGCGAGCAGTATTTT
TRBJ2-1	TRBV7-9	NA	NA	CASSVAGGDEQFF	TGTGCCAGCAGCGTAGCTGGGGGCGATGAGCAGTTCTTC
TRBJ2-1	TRBV28	few	TRBD2	CASSLSREGLWNEQFF	TGTGCCAGCAGTTTATCAAGGGAGGGCCTCTGGAATGAGCAGTTCTTC
TRBJ1-4	TRBV2	NA	NA	CAVGTESTNENCFF	NA
TRBJ2-7	TRBV13	NA	NA	CASSVEEGEQYF	TGTGCCAGCAGCGTAGAAGAGGGCGAGCAGTACTTC
TRBJ1-5	TRBV9	many	NA	CASSDRETSNQPQHF	TGTGCCAGCAGCGACAGGGAAACCAGCAATCAGCCCCAGCATTTT
TRBJ1-4	TRBV29-1	NA	TRBD1	CSVGSGGSNEKLFF	TGCAGCGTGGGGTCAGGGGGTTCTAATGAAAAACTGTTTTTT
TRBJ2-7	TRBV14	NA	NA	CASRLYEQYF	TGTGCCAGCAGGCTCTACGAGCAGTACTTC
TRBJ2-7	TRBV27	NA	NA	CASSSARPYEQYF	TGTGCCAGCAGTTCCGCAAGACCCTACGAGCAGTACTTC
TRBJ2-3	TRBV21-1	NA	NA	CASSVAQLAGGADTQYF	TGTGCCAGCAGCGTAGCCCAACTAGCGGGGGGTGCAGATACGCAGTATTTT
TRBJ2-2	TRBV6-5	NA	NA	CASSPPGLKPGELFF	TGTGCCAGCAGCCCGCCGGGTCTTAAACCCGGGGAGCTGTTTTTT
TRBJ2-7	TRBV7-9	large	NA	CASSPPGAGMAYEQYF	TGTGCCAGCAGCCCGCCGGGGGCAGGGATGGCCTACGAGCAGTACTTC
TRBJ1-4	TRBV29-1	NA	NA	CSVGQGVLMKNCFF	NA
TRBJ2-7	TRBV11-2	hyperexpanded	TRBD2	CASSLAWVAGGNEQYF	TGTGCCAGCAGCTTAGCTTGGGTAGCGGGGGGAAACGAGCAGTACTTC
TRBJ2-4	TRBV29-1	NA	NA	CSVEVQEGRDIQYF	TGCAGCGTTGAAGTACAGGAAGGAAGGGACATTCAGTACTTC
TRBJ2-1	TRBV14	NA	TRBD2	CASSIGTTYNEQFF	TGTGCCAGCAGCATCGGGACTACTTACAATGAGCAGTTCTTC
TRBJ2-7	TRBV11-2	many	NA	CASSLEGALDEQYF	TGTGCCAGCAGCTTGGAGGGGGCCCTCGACGAGCAGTACTTC
TRBJ2-3	TRBV7-2	NA	TRBD2	CASSLVIAGGLGTDTQYF	TGTGCCAGCAGCTTAGTCATAGCGGGAGGACTTGGCACAGATACGCAGTATTTT
TRBJ2-2	TRBV2	NA	NA	CASSAGRVSPGELF	TGTGCCAGCAGCGCTGGACGGGTCTCACCCGGGGAGCTGTTT
TRBJ2-7	TRBV11-2	many	TRBD2	CASGAGANPYEQYF	TGTGCCAGCGGAGCGGGAGCCAACCCCTACGAGCAGTACTTC
TRBJ2-7	TRBV7-3	NA	TRBD2	CASSQDGAGGLGEQYF	TGTGCCAGCAGCCAAGATGGAGCGGGGGGGCTCGGCGAGCAGTACTTC
TRBJ2-7	TRBV9	NA	TRBD2	CASSVAGGRGGQYF	TGTGCCAGCAGCGTAGCAGGCGGGAGGGGGGGGCAGTACTTC
TRBJ2-7	TRBV11-2	NA	TRBD2	CASSLAWVAGGEQYF	TGTGCCAGCAGCTTAGCTTGGGTAGCGGGGGGGGAGCAGTACTTC
TRBJ1-4	TRBV5-6	once	TRBD1	CASSPWDRGATNEKLSF	TGTGCCAGCAGCCCGTGGGACAGGGGGGCGACTAATGAAAAACTGTCTTTT
TRBJ2-1	TRBV23-1	NA	TRBD2	CASSQSWEGSGLFSVKYEQFF	TGCGCCAGCAGTCAATCGTGGGAGGGGAGCGGGTTATTTTCCGTTAAATATGAGCAGTTCTTC
TRBJ1-2	TRBV7-8	once	NA	CASSLVAGDYGYTF	TGTGCCAGCAGCTTAGTCGCAGGGGACTATGGCTACACCTTC
TRBJ2-1	TRBV23-1	NA	TRBD2	CASSQSWEGSGLFSVNEQFF	TGCGCCAGCAGTCAATCGTGGGAGGGGAGCGGGTTATTTTCCGTTAATGAGCAGTTCTTC
TRBJ2-1	TRBV27	NA	NA	CASSWSSEGEQFF	TGTGCCAGCAGTTGGTCCTCGGAGGGGGAGCAGTTCTTC
TRBJ2-5	TRBV14	NA	TRBD2	CASSLLAGAGETQYF	TGTGCCAGCAGCTTACTAGCGGGAGCTGGAGAGACCCAGTACTTC
TRBJ2-5	TRBV11-2	once	TRBD1	CASRQWTGQETQYF	TGTGCCAGCAGACAATGGACAGGGCAAGAGACCCAGTACTTC
TRBJ1-6	TRBV7-3	few	TRBD1	CASSQTTGEVQFTLHF	TGCGCCAGCAGCCAGACGACAGGGGAGGTCCAATTCACCCTCCACTTT
TRBJ2-5	TRBV4-2	NA	TRBD2	CASSQDGAGGTQYF	TGTGCCAGCAGCCAAGATGGAGCGGGGGGTACCCAGTACTTC
TRBJ1-4	TRBV29-1	NA	NA	CSVGWGTNEKLFF	TGCAGCGTTGGGTGGGGAACTAATGAAAAACTGTTTTTT
TRBJ1-4	TRBV29-1	NA	TRBD1	CSVGQGGLMKLFF	TGCAGCGTAGGACAGGGGGGACTAATGAAACTGTTTTTT
TRBJ2-5	TRBV14	NA	TRBD2	CASSLSAGGTQYF	TGTGCCAGCAGCCTATCGGCGGGGGGTACCCAGTACTTC
TRBJ2-3	TRBV27	large	NA	CASSLIQGSQYTDTQYF	TGTGCCAGCAGTTTGATCCAGGGATCCCAATACACAGATACGCAGTATTTT
TRBJ2-7	TRBV6-5	few	TRBD1	CAISTDRGTYEQYF	TGTGCCATCAGTACGGACAGGGGTACCTACGAGCAGTACTTC
TRBJ2-2	TRBV9	NA	TRBD1	CASSGGQVNPGELFF	TGTGCCAGCAGTGGCGGACAGGTTAACCCCGGGGAGCTGTTTTTT
TRBJ2-7	TRBV27	NA	TRBD2	CASSPTSGSIYEQYF	TGTGCCAGCAGTCCTACTAGCGGGAGTATCTACGAGCAGTACTTC
TRBJ2-7	TRBV9	NA	NA	CASSYSPRDPAYEQYF	TGTGCCAGCAGTTACTCGCCCCGGGACCCAGCCTACGAGCAGTACTTC
TRBJ2-5	TRBV6-5	NA	TRBD1	CASKTGTGQETQYF	TGTGCCAGCAAAACCGGGACAGGGCAAGAGACCCAGTACTTC
TRBJ1-2	TRBV29-1	NA	TRBD1	CSVDDRALVFNGYTF	TGCAGCGTTGACGACAGGGCGCTCGTTTTTAATGGCTACACCTTC
TRBJ2-5	TRBV29-1	NA	NA	CSVGSRDLETQYF	TGCAGCGTTGGGTCTCGGGACCTAGAGACCCAGTACTTC
TRBJ2-7	TRBV9	NA	NA	CASSVEEGEQYF	TGTGCCAGCAGCGTAGAAGAGGGCGAGCAGTACTTC
TRBJ1-4	TRBV6-5	NA	TRBD1	CASRQWTGNEKLFF	TGTGCCAGCAGACAATGGACAGGGAATGAAAAACTGTTTTTT
TRBJ2-7	TRBV7-3	NA	NA	CASSLSQGPTYEQYF	TGTGCCAGCAGCTTAAGCCAGGGCCCAACCTACGAGCAGTACTTC